The sequence of this T cell receptor beta chain was determined in a study of shared clonotypes between healthy human individuals. Study-wide background: A couple of women and a few men aged 18 to 49 made up the donors.

The data were produced by immunoSEQ multiplex PCR, yet TCRdb's version contains in-frame clones alone and is incomplete. The table records some 350,000 clones, approximately 74% of them present only once. Only one count was recorded for this clone. What it binds is not known. Findings and limits, study-wide: Clonotypes shared by all four sorted-subset donors had higher generation probabilities than non-shared clonotypes.

V lost 2 bases and J lost 4; bases outside the gene matches: 0. Per germline, CDR1 SGHNT and CDR2 YENEEA. The CDR3 totals 13 residues. The chain uses TRBV11-3 and TRBJ1-1; 8 bases line up with TRBD1. This clonotype was sampled from a young man in good health. Input material: memory CD4+ T cells sorted from blood. Subset noted: CD45RA-negative fraction. CDR3 residues: CASSLTGGTEAFF. Here the CDR3 DNA reads TGTGCCAGCAGCTTAACAGGGGGCACTGAAGCTTTCTTT.